This is a list of T cell receptor beta chains from one sample in a study of blood T cell repertoires in COVID-19. The repertoire was sequenced with immunoSEQ multiplex PCR; TCRdb's copy has only in-frame clones and lacks some. The sample has approximately 340,000 clones; roughly 87% are singletons. Specimen: peripheral blood. The source of these receptors is a man in his thirties or forties with COVID-19, enrolled during active disease. CDR3s leave out the opening cysteine and the closing phenylalanine or tryptophan. The order of the fields is V gene, CDR3 protein.

>TRBV7-9
ASRPGGGVEQY
>TRBV9
ASSVGDQPYEQY
>TRBV21-1
ASSAPPGQGEAYGYT
>TRBV5-6
ASSLRLAGDYEQY
>TRBV19
ASSITGTSSYEQY
>TRBV9
ASSSNPGTAAYNEQF
>TRBV7-9
ASSLTSGPYEQY
>TRBV7-3
ASSLNTGYTEAF
>TRBV27
ASTPTGLGTDTQY
>TRBV7-8
ASSFFAGTASFMNTEAF
>TRBV7-9
ASSPWTPTNYGYT
>TRBV4-2
ASSDRTGSLDEQY
>TRBV27
ASSLKGTSGTLNTGELF
>TRBV3-1/TRBV3-2
ASSQVEEIRANTGELF
>TRBV3-1/TRBV3-2
ASSPDRASSTDTQY
>TRBV5-6
ASSSPAGKEALSSYEQY
>TRBV4-3
ASSQESGGAATQY
>TRBV11-2
ASSLDRGHSYNEQF
>TRBV19
ASSPRTSGALYEQY
>TRBV7-3
ASSPTLAGGHEQF
>TRBV3-1/TRBV3-2
ASSQEGLITDTQY
>TRBV5-1
ASSLEFGSGTQY
>TRBV21-1
ASSKELAGTSYEQY
>TRBV4-1
ASSQGAGNQPQH
>TRBV19
ASSRQGGDGTEAF
>TRBV19
ASSIQGNTEAF
>TRBV5-1
ASSLGPGLGANVLT
>TRBV18
ASSPPSRGRKDTEAF
>TRBV7-2
ASSPSYAGNEQF
>TRBV7-9
ASNQGEETQY